The clone carrying this T cell receptor beta chain was detected only once. What it recognizes is unknown. This CDR3 has 12 amino acids. Germline V CDR1 and CDR2: MNHEY, SVGAGI. Trimming took off 6 bases at V and 2 bases at J, with 8 bases between the two ends. It was cDNA, reverse transcribed from extracted RNA, that served as the sequencing template. Sequencing used immunoSEQ multiplex PCR; TCRdb keeps in-frame clones, though not all of them. The sample carries roughly 46,000 clones, around three fifths recorded once. The data are from a study of CD8+ T cells in alopecia areata. Across the whole study: Using the percentage of affected scalp area, treated patients' severity was scored. General study results and limits: Scalp clonality, along with expanded CD8+ clones among the top 100, was significantly decreased by tofacitinib. Many expanded lesional clones persisted in scalp and blood during tofacitinib treatment.

This sample's treatment: oral pan-JAK inhibitor, 5-10 mg twice daily. In alopecia areata patients, both lesional scalp punch biopsies and peripheral blood were collected. This chain links TRBV6-5 with TRBJ2-7; D perhaps matches TRBD1 (5 bases). The sequencing here drew on CD8+ T cells sorted from blood, taken at week 4, from a patient treated with tofacitinib. The clonotype was recovered from a human donor with alopecia areata. In DNA, the CDR3 is TGTGCCAGCAGCTTAGGGGCCTACGAGCAGTACTTC. Translating it yields CASSLGAYEQYF.